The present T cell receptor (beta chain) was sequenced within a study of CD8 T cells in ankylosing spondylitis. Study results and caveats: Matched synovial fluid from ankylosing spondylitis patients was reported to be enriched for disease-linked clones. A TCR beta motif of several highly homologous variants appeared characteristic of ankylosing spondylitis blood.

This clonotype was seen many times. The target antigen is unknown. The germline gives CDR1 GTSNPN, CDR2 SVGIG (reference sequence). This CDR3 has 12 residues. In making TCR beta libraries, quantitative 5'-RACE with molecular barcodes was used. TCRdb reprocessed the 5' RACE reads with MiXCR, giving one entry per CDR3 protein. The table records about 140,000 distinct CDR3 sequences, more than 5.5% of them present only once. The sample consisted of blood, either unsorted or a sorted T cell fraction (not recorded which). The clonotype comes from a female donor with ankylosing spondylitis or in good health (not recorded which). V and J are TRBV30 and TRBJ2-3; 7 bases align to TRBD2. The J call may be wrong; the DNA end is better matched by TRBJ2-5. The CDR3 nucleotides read TGTGCCTGGAGTCTTAGCGGGGAGACCCAGTACTTC. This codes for CAWSLSGETQYF.